This T cell receptor (beta chain) appears in the sequencing data of a study of response to subunit inactivated influenza vaccine. Study results and caveats: T cells newly recruited by each seasonal influenza vaccination are few, the authors suggested.

Comments on this clonotype: Antigen specificity is unknown.

The CDR3 is made up of 17 amino acids. V was clipped by 1 base and J by 3 bases; unmatched bases: 8. CDR1 and CDR2 (germline): LGHNA, YSLEER. TCRdb called the RT-PCR reads again in MiXCR, with one record for every CDR3 protein. Of a few hundred thousand distinct CDR3 sequences listed, 21% are singletons. The sequencing used PBMCs from blood, collected roughly 20 months after vaccination. The rearrangement joins TRBV4-3 to TRBJ1-5, with 8 bases fitting TRBD1. The receptor was derived from a man aged 50-75 years who received an inactivated influenza vaccine. CDR3 sequence reads: CASSQVRAGGYNQPQHF. CDR3 in DNA: TGCGCCAGCAGCCAAGTTCGGGCAGGGGGCTACAATCAGCCCCAGCATTTT.